A single sample is the source of the 27 T cell receptor beta chains below, sequenced in a study of T cell responses to AZD1222 COVID-19 vaccine. The table came from immunoSEQ multiplex PCR; TCRdb's copy has only in-frame clones and leaves some out. The sample yields 100,000 or so clones, more than 75% seen once. The source was peripheral blood, collected on day 0 of AZD1222 vaccination. The receptors originated from an adult in good health.

The rearrangement joins TRBV10-3 to TRBJ2-7; 8 bases fit TRBD2. Germline V lookup: CDR1 ENHRY, CDR2 SYGVKD. Germline trimming cut 6 bases from V and 4 bases from J; bases unmatched to any gene: 2. The CDR3 length is 12 residues. CDR3 sequence (DNA): TGTGCCATCAGAGAGCGGGGGTACGAGCAGTACTTC. This gives the protein CAIRERGYEQYF.

The gene calls are TRBV3-1 (or the pseudogene TRBV3-2) and TRBJ1-1; D gene ambiguous. V was trimmed by 1 base and J by 2 bases, leaving 8 bases between them. CDR3 length: 14 residues. CDR1 is LGHDT, CDR2 YNNKEL, per germline (reference sequence). The CDR3 coding sequence is TGTGCCAGCAGCCAAGTCGGGGAAAACACTGAAGCTTTCTTT. Encoded protein: CASSQVGENTEAFF.

This clone was seen once. This chain uses TRBV6-5 with TRBJ1-2; no clear D gene. Trimming left V 7 bases short and J 4 bases short, with 10 bases between. Germline CDR1 reads MNHEY; CDR2 reads SVGAGI. The CDR3 loop spans 12 amino acids. CDR3 sequence reads: CASTQSTYGYTF. The CDR3 DNA is TGTGCCAGCACCCAGTCCACCTATGGCTACACCTTC.

The gene calls are TRBV18 and TRBJ1-3; D is unresolved. The CDR3 sequence is 16 residues long. The V gene's germline CDR1 is KGHSH and CDR2 LQKENI. Trimming left V 2 bases short and J 3 bases short, with 14 bases between. CDR3 in DNA: TGTGCCAGCTCACCAACTAATGGGGTCTTTGGAAACACCATATATTTT. Protein sequence: CASSPTNGVFGNTIYF.

The gene calls are TRBV30 and TRBJ1-3; D remains unclear. V was trimmed by 3 bases and J by 0 bases, leaving 12 bases between them. CDR1 and CDR2 (germline): GTSNPN, SVGIG (reference sequence). The CDR3 spans 15 residues. The CDR3, as DNA: TGTGCCTGGAGACATTCCGGGAGCTCTGGAAACACCATATATTTT. Residues: CAWRHSGSSGNTIYF.

V is TRBV4-1 and J is TRBJ1-1, with D perhaps matching TRBD1 (6 bases). CDR1 MGHRA and CDR2 YSYEKL come from the germline V gene. CDR3 length: 15 residues. Trimming removed 4 bases at V and 4 bases at J, with 16 bases between. The CDR3 sequence: CASSRTERGVTEAFF. The DNA for the CDR3 is TGCGCCAGCAGCCGGACAGAGAGAGGGGTCACTGAAGCTTTCTTT.

The V gene is TRBV12-5, the J gene TRBJ1-1; weak D call: TRBD1 (5 bases). Germline V lookup: CDR1 LGHNT, CDR2 FRNRAP. The CDR3 extends over 13 amino acids. The V end was cut by 9 bases, the J end by 4 bases, with 15 bases between. CDR3 region: CASEAGFSTEAFF. Written as DNA, the CDR3 is TGTGCTAGCGAAGCAGGGTTTAGCACTGAAGCTTTCTTT.

The gene calls are TRBV6-1 and TRBJ1-5, with D possibly matching TRBD1 (6 bases). V was shortened by 3 bases and J by 3 bases, with 12 bases between the two germline ends. CDR3 size: 15 residues. The germline V gene encodes CDR1 MNHNS and CDR2 SASEGT. CDR3: CASSDSGANNQPQHF. In DNA, the CDR3 is TGTGCCAGCAGTGATTCAGGGGCAAACAATCAGCCCCAGCATTTT.

This clone was detected only once. V is TRBV18 and J is TRBJ1-4; unclear D gene. Trimming took off 1 base at V and 11 bases at J, with 14 bases between the two ends. Germline V gene lookup returns CDR1 KGHSH and CDR2 LQKENI. The CDR3 sequence is 14 residues long. The CDR3 spells CASSPRADPWKLFF. The DNA for the CDR3 is TGTGCCAGCTCACCACGCGCAGACCCTTGGAAACTGTTTTTT.

The chain combines TRBV6-5 with TRBJ1-5; no clear D. This CDR3 contains 15 residues. Trimming stripped 0 bases from V and 2 bases from J, with 8 bases between. The germline V gene encodes CDR1 MNHEY and CDR2 SVGAGI. This CDR3 is CASSYSFQGNQPQHF. CDR3 bases: TGTGCCAGCAGTTACTCCTTCCAGGGCAATCAGCCCCAGCATTTT.

This clone was recorded a few times. The chain is built from TRBV2 and TRBJ1-2; 11 bases agree with TRBD1. Trimming at V came to 5 bases and at J to 4 bases, leaving 6 bases not matched to a gene. The CDR3 covers 15 residues. In germline, CDR1 is SNHLY, CDR2 FYNNEI. The CDR3 region is CASSLRDRGGYGYTF. CDR3 DNA sequence: TGTGCCAGCAGTCTCCGGGACAGGGGGGGCTATGGCTACACCTTC. Variable domain in full (rest from reference TRBV2 and TRBJ1-2): EPEVTQTPSHQVTQMGQEVILRCVPISNHLYFYWYRQILGQKVEFLVSFYNNEISEKSEIFDDQFSVERPDGSNFTLKIRSTKLEDSAMYFCASSLRDRGGYGYTFGSGTRLTVV.

V and J are TRBV7-9 and TRBJ1-3, with D uncertain. CDR1 is SEHNR, CDR2 FQNEAQ, per germline (reference sequence). Trimming removed 0 bases at V and 0 bases at J, with 9 bases between. The CDR3 is 16 residues long. CDR3 amino acids: CASSLAQDYSGNTIYF. The CDR3 bases are TGTGCCAGCAGCTTAGCGCAGGACTACTCTGGAAACACCATATATTTT.

This clone showed up just once. The chain has TRBV6-5 and TRBJ1-1; D may be TRBD1 (5 bases). The V gene's germline CDR1 is MNHEY and CDR2 SVGAGI. Between the trimmed V and J ends, which lost 7 bases and 8 bases, there was a span of 14 bases. The CDR3 contains 12 residues. Here the CDR3 reads CASNDNRGEAFF. In DNA, the CDR3 is TGTGCCAGCAACGACAACCGGGGGGAAGCTTTCTTT.

This chain connects TRBV6-5 to TRBJ1-5; D unclear. Trimming removed 6 bases at V and 0 bases at J, with 9 bases between. The CDR3 is 14 amino acids. CDR1 and CDR2 (germline): MNHEY, SVGAGI. The CDR3 coding sequence is TGTGCCAGCAGACGAGCAAATAGCAATCAGCCCCAGCATTTT. This encodes CASRRANSNQPQHF.

The V and J genes are TRBV5-1 and TRBJ1-1; 7 bases align to TRBD1. Unmatched junction bases numbered 7, after V lost 5 bases and J lost 3 bases. The CDR3 is made up of 14 amino acids. Germline-derived CDR1 and CDR2 are SGHRS and YFSETQ. The CDR3: CASSLQGSDTEAFF. As DNA, the CDR3 is TGCGCCAGCAGTTTACAGGGGTCGGACACTGAAGCTTTCTTT.

The V and J genes are TRBV5-6 and TRBJ1-3; D is possibly TRBD1 (5 bases). The CDR3 runs to 17 residues. The germline CDR1 and CDR2 sequences are SGHDT and YYEEEE. Trimming took 0 bases from V and 2 from J, leaving 15 bases between them. CDR3 residues: CASSLGPRGRPGNTIYF. In nucleotides, the CDR3 is TGTGCCAGCAGCTTGGGGCCCCGGGGCAGGCCTGGAAACACCATATATTTT.

The chain couples TRBV6-1 to TRBJ1-4; D gene ambiguous. The V gene's germline CDR1 is MNHNS and CDR2 SASEGT. This CDR3 comprises 14 residues. Deletions cut 1 base from V and 8 bases from J, with 11 bases between. CDR3 nucleotides: TGTGCCAGCAGTGAAGTGGCAGATAGCGAAAAACTGTTTTTT. Translated, it gives CASSEVADSEKLFF.

The CDR3 nucleotides read TGCGCCAGCAGCACCCTGAGGGGGGGGATAGAGCAGTACTTC. The encoded protein is CASSTLRGGIEQYF. The chain employs TRBV5-1 and TRBJ2-7; a possible D gene is TRBD2 (7 bases). From germline, CDR1 is SGHRS and CDR2 YFSETQ. The CDR3 sequence is 14 residues long. Between the trimmed V and J ends, which lost 4 bases and 7 bases, there was a span of 18 bases.

In its sample, this clone was seen once. The chain uses TRBV19 and TRBJ1-1; TRBD1 matches at 7 bases. Per germline, CDR1 LNHDA and CDR2 SQIVND (reference sequence). The CDR3 runs to 14 residues. The junction had 5 bases not matched to a gene; V was cut back by 4 bases and J by 3 bases. The CDR3 bases are TGTGCCAGTAGTACTAGGGACAGACACACTGAAGCTTTCTTT. It yields the protein CASSTRDRHTEAFF.

The rearrangement links TRBV6-2 or TRBV6-3 to TRBJ1-1; D is unresolved. With 4 bases removed from V and 4 bases from J, the gap between germline ends came to 13 bases. CDR1 is MNHEY and CDR2 is SVGEGT in the germline V gene. The length of the CDR3 is 14 residues. CDR3 in DNA: TGTGCCAGCAGTTCGCCGCCCTGGGGCACTGAAGCTTTCTTT. Protein: CASSSPPWGTEAFF.

This sequence joins TRBV5-1 and TRBJ2-5; D assignment may be TRBD1 or TRBD2 (6 bases each). Germline V gene data show CDR1 as SGHRS and CDR2 as YFSETQ. This CDR3 is 17 amino acids long. V lost 7 bases and J lost 4, with 26 bases in between. The CDR3 bases are TGCGCCAGCCGGCTAAGAACAGGAGGGGGTGGTGGAGAGACCCAGTACTTC. Translation: CASRLRTGGGGGETQYF.

This chain uses TRBV6-1 with TRBJ1-2; no firm D call. CDR1 MNHNS and CDR2 SASEGT come from the germline V gene. The CDR3 consists of 16 residues. The V end was cut by 3 bases, the J end by 2 bases, with 16 bases between. CDR3 nucleotides: TGTGCCAGCAGTGACTTCCCGGCAGGCACCAACTATGGCTACACCTTC. It translates to CASSDFPAGTNYGYTF.

The chain combines TRBV6-2 or TRBV6-3 with TRBJ1-6, with 8 bases matching TRBD1. J lost 7 bases, V lost 5 bases, and 4 bases had no gene match. This CDR3 comprises 14 residues. Germline V gene data show CDR1 as MNHEY and CDR2 as SVGEGT. CDR3 amino acids: CASSTRDRNSPLHF. The CDR3 DNA reads TGTGCCAGCAGTACTCGGGACAGGAATTCACCCCTCCACTTT.

The CDR3 nucleotides are TGTGCCAGCAGTGACGGGGCTGGAAACACCATATATTTT. Residues: CASSDGAGNTIYF. J is TRBJ1-3 and V is TRBV7-9; D uncertain. V was shortened by 6 bases and J by 2 bases, with 8 bases between the two germline ends. The germline gives CDR1 SEHNR, CDR2 FQNEAQ (reference sequence). The CDR3 covers 13 residues.

By its share, this clone is medium-sized (0.01 to 0.1%). The chain employs TRBV15 and TRBJ1-3; TRBD1 is a possible D gene (5 bases). The CDR3 sequence is 19 residues long. V lost 4 bases and J lost 2, with 24 bases in between. Germline V CDR1 and CDR2: LNHNV, YYDKDF (reference sequence). The CDR3 DNA is TGTGCCACCAGCACCATCCCCCTCGGGACCTTTAGGCCTGGAAACACCATATATTTT. This gives the protein CATSTIPLGTFRPGNTIYF. Looking up the rest from reference TRBV15 and TRBJ1-3 gives the full variable domain: DAMVIQNPRYQVTQFGKPVTLSCSQTLNHNVMYWYQQKSSQAPKLLFHYYDKDFNNEADTPDNFQSRRPNTSFCFLDIRSPGLGDTAMYLCATSTIPLGTFRPGNTIYFGEGSWLTVV.

The chain has TRBV5-6 and TRBJ2-5; D not resolved. V was cut by 4 bases and J by 5 bases, with 9 bases left in between. The CDR3 sequence is 12 residues long. CDR1 and CDR2 from the germline V gene are SGHDT and YYEEEE. CDR3 sequence (DNA): TGTGCCAGCAGCGCCGACGTGGAGACCCAGTACTTC. This codes for CASSADVETQYF.

V gene TRBV11-2 combines with J gene TRBJ2-3; D is unresolved. V lost 1 base and J lost 4, with 0 bases in between. Looked up from germline, CDR1 is SGHAT and CDR2 is FQNNGV. This CDR3 region has 11 residues. CDR3 region: CASSLADTQYF. CDR3 DNA sequence: TGTGCCAGCAGCTTAGCAGATACGCAGTATTTT.